This paragraph reports one TCR beta chain. Its binding antigen is unknown. No base qualities exist here, and no much larger clone lies one base off it. The data derive from a study of patients and donors after allogeneic stem cell transplantation (dated by TCRdb to 2020 to 2022). The library was obtained by RT-PCR. The run used a NextSeq 550. The public reads were quality trimmed at Q25 with fastp and then assembled into clones with MiXCR by TCRdb, keeping productive beta chains. When rows share a CDR3 protein, they turn into one entry using the most common DNA and genes. The sample records about a million distinct CDR3 sequences, approximately 19% of which are singletons. The top ten constitute around 5.5% of the sample. The junction shows trimming of 3 bases on V and 7 bases on J, and the gene matches do not reach 4 bases of it. The germline V gene yields SGHTA for CDR1 and FQGTGA for CDR2. Spanning cysteine to phenylalanine, the CDR3 consists of 14 amino acids. The CDR3 DNA has 42 bases and is translated from base 1.

The clonotype comes from a human donor who was either an allogeneic HSCT recipient or a stem cell or donor lymphocyte infusion donor (not recorded which). It is not recorded whose cells these are; they may come from a transplant donor. The sequenced material came from blood, either unsorted or a sorted T cell fraction (not recorded which). The chain employs TRBV7-3 and TRBJ2-5; a stretch of 11 junction bases matches TRBD2. The CDR3 protein is CASSFSGRAATQYF. The DNA reads as follows: TGTGCCAGCAGCTTTAGCGGGAGGGCCGCGACCCAGTACTTC.